This T cell receptor (beta chain) was sequenced during a study of CD8+ T cells in alopecia areata. Study-wide points: Among the cells sequenced in scalp samples are also the resident alphabeta T cells of normal skin. Higher clonality was seen in lesional scalp than in normal scalp, especially in alopecia totalis/universalis. Patients showed less clear TCR sequence sharing than mice, possibly partly because of HLA diversity.

The CDR3 covers 13 residues. Germline assignment: CDR1 FNHDT and CDR2 SITEND (reference sequence). V was shortened by 1 base and J by 1 base, with 5 bases between the two germline ends. This clone was detected ten times or more. Antigen: not known. The gene names given are mouse names. With the read ending 4 residues before the CDR3 end, the germline J gene is used to fill in that end. Extracted RNA was reverse transcribed, and the resulting cDNA served as sequencing template. Measured with immunoSEQ multiplex PCR; TCRdb has only the in-frame clones, and not every one. In total the sample includes about 1,800 clones, none of them seen once.

The rearrangement uses TRBV19 and TRBJ1-1; D possibly corresponds to TRBD1 (5 bases). The sequenced material came from lesional skin. The clonotype originates from a C3H/HeJ mouse with alopecia areata. Strain haplotype at MHC: H2-k. The chain's CDR3 is CASSIQGNTEVFF. The part of the CDR3 DNA that was read is TGTGCCAGCAGTATACAGGGAAACACA.